The present entry profiles one TCR beta chain with its context. Its antigen is not known. The sample originates from a study of monozygotic twins with cystic fibrosis. Findings of the study overall: Unrelated CF individuals shared fewer identical clonotypes than monozygotic CF twins. Median Simpson clonality of approximately 0.0091 suggested naive T cells predominated.

This CDR3 spans 15 amino acids. CDR1 MNHNY and CDR2 SVGAGI come from the germline V gene (reference sequence). V was shortened by 9 bases and J by 4 bases, with 22 bases between the two germline ends. The method was immunoSEQ multiplex PCR; TCRdb's version includes in-frame clones alone and lacks a portion of them. The repertoire holds 20,000 to 25,000 clones, with around 98% as singletons. The gene calls are TRBV6-6 and TRBJ2-7; D is perhaps TRBD1 (5 bases). This TCR derives from a girl between 5 and 17 years old with cystic fibrosis. The sequencing sample was made of blood. CDR3 amino acids: CASLKDPAKGYEQYF. The CDR3 region has the DNA TGTGCCAGTTTAAAAGACCCGGCTAAGGGGTACGAGCAGTACTTC.